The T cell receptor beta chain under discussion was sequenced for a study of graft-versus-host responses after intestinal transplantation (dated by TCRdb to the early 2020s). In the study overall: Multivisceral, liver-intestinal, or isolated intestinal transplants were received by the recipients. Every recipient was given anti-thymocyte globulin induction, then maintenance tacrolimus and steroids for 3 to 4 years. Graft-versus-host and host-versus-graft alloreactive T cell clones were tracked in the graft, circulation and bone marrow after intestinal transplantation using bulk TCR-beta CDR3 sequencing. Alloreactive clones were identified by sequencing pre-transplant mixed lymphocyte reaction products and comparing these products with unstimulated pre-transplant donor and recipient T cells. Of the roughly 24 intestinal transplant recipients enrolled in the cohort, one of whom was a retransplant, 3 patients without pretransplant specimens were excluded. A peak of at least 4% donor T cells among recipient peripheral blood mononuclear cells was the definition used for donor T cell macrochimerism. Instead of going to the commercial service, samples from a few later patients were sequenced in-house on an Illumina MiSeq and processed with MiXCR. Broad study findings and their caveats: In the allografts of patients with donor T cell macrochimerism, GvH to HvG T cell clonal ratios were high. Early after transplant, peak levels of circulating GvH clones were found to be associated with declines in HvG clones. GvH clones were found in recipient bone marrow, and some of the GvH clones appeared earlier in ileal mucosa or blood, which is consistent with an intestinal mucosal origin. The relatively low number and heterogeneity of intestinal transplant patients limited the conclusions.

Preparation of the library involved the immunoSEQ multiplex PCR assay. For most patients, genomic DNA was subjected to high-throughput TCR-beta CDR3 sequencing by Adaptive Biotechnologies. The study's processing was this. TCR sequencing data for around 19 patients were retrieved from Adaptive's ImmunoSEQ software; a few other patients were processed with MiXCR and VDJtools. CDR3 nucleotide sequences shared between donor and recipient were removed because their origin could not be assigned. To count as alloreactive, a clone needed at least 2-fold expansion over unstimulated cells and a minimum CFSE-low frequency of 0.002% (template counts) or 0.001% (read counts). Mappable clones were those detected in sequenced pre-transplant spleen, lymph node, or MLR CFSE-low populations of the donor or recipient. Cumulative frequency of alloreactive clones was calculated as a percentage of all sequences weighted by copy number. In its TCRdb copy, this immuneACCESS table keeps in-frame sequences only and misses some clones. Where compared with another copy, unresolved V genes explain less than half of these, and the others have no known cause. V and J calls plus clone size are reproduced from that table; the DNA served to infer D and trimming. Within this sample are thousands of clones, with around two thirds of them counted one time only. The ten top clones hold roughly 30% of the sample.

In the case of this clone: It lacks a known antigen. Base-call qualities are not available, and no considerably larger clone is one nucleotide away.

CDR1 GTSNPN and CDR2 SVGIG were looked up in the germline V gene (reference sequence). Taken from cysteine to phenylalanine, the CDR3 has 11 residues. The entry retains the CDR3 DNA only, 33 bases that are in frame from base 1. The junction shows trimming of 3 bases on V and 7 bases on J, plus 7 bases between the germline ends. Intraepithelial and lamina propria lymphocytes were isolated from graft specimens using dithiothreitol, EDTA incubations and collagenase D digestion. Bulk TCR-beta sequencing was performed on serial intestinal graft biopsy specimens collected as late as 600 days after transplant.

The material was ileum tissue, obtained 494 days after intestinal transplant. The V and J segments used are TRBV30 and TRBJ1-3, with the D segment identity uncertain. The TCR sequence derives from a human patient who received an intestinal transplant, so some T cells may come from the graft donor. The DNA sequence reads TGTGCCTGGAGACACGGGAACACCATATATTTT. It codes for CAWRHGNTIYF. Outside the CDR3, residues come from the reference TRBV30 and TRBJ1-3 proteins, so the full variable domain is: SQTIHQWPATLVQPVGSPLSLECTVEGTSNPNLYWYRQAAGRGLQLLFYSVGIGQISSEVPQNLSASRPQDRQFILSSKKLLLSDSGFYLCAWRHGNTIYFGEGSWLTVV.